These T cell receptor beta chains were read from a single sample in a study of vaccination and CD4 T cells after COVID-19. Antigen specificity for these receptors is unknown. TCRdb fed the PCR reads into MiXCR, producing one record per CDR3 protein. The table has 8,500 to 10,000 distinct CDR3 sequences, around 37% seen once. Input material: CD4+ T cells from blood, cultured in vitro. These receptors were obtained from a human donor who had recovered from COVID-19. CDR3s include the opening cysteine and the closing phenylalanine or tryptophan. The D gene is left open where the match is weak. Clone size is given for some rows only: seen once, a few or many times, or a class if the clone is expanded.

TRBV19	few	TRBJ1-2	NA	TGTGCCAGTAGTGGGGGGTCTCTTGGCTACACCTTC	CASSGGSLGYTF
TRBV30	NA	TRBJ1-2	NA	TGTGCCTGGGTCTCCAAAAGGGGGAACTATGGCTACACCTTC	CAWVSKRGNYGYTF
TRBV11-3	few	TRBJ2-7	NA	TGTGCCAGCAGCTCTCTCTACGAGCAGTACTTC	CASSSLYEQYF
TRBV12-3/TRBV12-4	NA	TRBJ1-4	NA	TGTGCCAGCAGGGCTGCAGGGTCGAATGAAAAACTGTTTTTT	CASRAAGSNEKLFF
TRBV6-1	few	TRBJ1-2	NA	TGTGCCAGCAGCCAAGTGGGAGGGTATGGCTACACCTTC	CASSQVGGYGYTF
TRBV5-4	few	TRBJ1-3	NA	TGTGCCAGCAGCTTGGGAGACAGGCCCCGCCACACCATATATTTT	CASSLGDRPRHTIYF
TRBV20-1	few	TRBJ2-2	NA	TGCAGTGCTGGACGACTAGTCGGCGGGGAGCTGTTTTTT	CSAGRLVGGELFF
TRBV7-8	few	TRBJ2-7	TRBD1	TGTGCCAGCAGATCCCATGCAATGGGACAGGGGACCTACGAGCAGTACTTC	CASRSHAMGQGTYEQYF
TRBV4-1	NA	TRBJ2-7	TRBD1	TGCGCCAGCAGCCATCTCGGATTGACAGGGACCATGGGGGAGCAGTACTTC	CASSHLGLTGTMGEQYF
TRBV21-1	NA	TRBJ2-4	NA	TGTGCCAGCAGTCCTCGGGCAGGGGCCAGACTAGCCAAAAACATTCAGTACTTC	CASSPRAGARLAKNIQYF
TRBV7-2	NA	TRBJ1-1	NA	TGTGCCAGCAGCTTAGAATGGAGACAGAAATCTTACTGGGACACTGAAGCTTTCTTT	CASSLEWRQKSYWDTEAFF
TRBV6-1	NA	TRBJ2-3	NA	TGTGCCAGCAGGGCGCTTAAAGGAGGTACGCAGTATTTT	CASRALKGGTQYF
TRBV30	NA	TRBJ2-2	NA	TGTGCCTGGAATTTGGACGGGGGAAAGACCGGGGAGCTGTTTTTT	CAWNLDGGKTGELFF
TRBV6-1	NA	TRBJ2-2	TRBD2	TGTGCCAGCAGGAGTGACGCTAGCGGTAGCACCGGGGAGCTGTTTTTT	CASRSDASGSTGELFF
TRBV6-5	NA	TRBJ2-7	NA	TGTGCCAGCAGTTACGGGAGGACAGGTGGCGAGCAGTACTTC	CASSYGRTGGEQYF
TRBV11-3	NA	TRBJ2-7	NA	TGTGCCAGCAGCTTAGAGAGGGGCGGAAGTTCCTACGAGCAGTACTTC	CASSLERGGSSYEQYF
TRBV28	NA	TRBJ2-7	NA	TGTGCCAGCAGATTGTACTACGAGCAGTACTTC	CASRLYYEQYF
TRBV4-1	NA	TRBJ2-3	TRBD2	TGCGCCAGCAGCCAAGGTCGATCTAGGCGGGGGGTCACGGATACGCAGTATTTT	CASSQGRSRRGVTDTQYF
TRBV19	NA	TRBJ1-1	NA	TGTGCCAGTAGTATGACGCAGGGTATGACTGAAGCTTTCTTT	CASSMTQGMTEAFF
TRBV2	few	TRBJ2-7	TRBD1	TGTGCCAGCAGTGATTCGGTTTGGACAGGAGTCGTCTACGAGCAGTACTTC	CASSDSVWTGVVYEQYF
TRBV12-3/TRBV12-4	NA	TRBJ2-1	TRBD2	TGTGCCAGCAGTTATTTTAGCGGGGGGGGTAGCTCCTACAATGAGCAGTTCTTC	CASSYFSGGGSSYNEQFF
TRBV28	NA	TRBJ2-2	NA	TGTGCCAGCAGTTTCCGAGGTCTCGGGACCGGGGAGCTGTTTTTT	CASSFRGLGTGELFF
TRBV2	NA	TRBJ1-2	NA	TGTGCCAGCAGCGGAGTACGGGGATTAAAGTATGGCTACACCTTC	CASSGVRGLKYGYTF
TRBV7-9	few	TRBJ1-6	NA	TGTGCCAGCAGCTTCCCCCCGGAGGGTACCCTCCACTTT	CASSFPPEGTLHF
TRBV11-3	NA	TRBJ2-4	TRBD2	TGTGCCAGTACCATCCGGACTAGCGGGGGAGGAAGTAACATTCAGTACTTC	CASTIRTSGGGSNIQYF
TRBV5-6	NA	TRBJ2-1	TRBD1	TGTGCCAGCAGCCTGGGACAGGTGACATACAATGAGCAGTTCTTC	CASSLGQVTYNEQFF
TRBV6-4	NA	TRBJ2-1	TRBD2	TGTGCCAGCAGTCTCAAAGGGACTAGCGGGGACAATGAGCAGTTCTTC	CASSLKGTSGDNEQFF
TRBV10-3	NA	TRBJ2-7	NA	TGTGCCATCCGAAAAGCGGGTCCTGAGCAGTACTTC	CAIRKAGPEQYF
TRBV10-3	few	TRBJ2-5	TRBD2	TGTGCCATCAGTGTCGGACTAGCGGGGCCCCAAGAGACCCAGTACTTC	CAISVGLAGPQETQYF
TRBV5-1	few	TRBJ1-2	NA	TGCGCCAGCAGCTTGGGGGACGGCAACTATGGCTACACCTTC	CASSLGDGNYGYTF
TRBV20-1	few	TRBJ1-2	NA	TGCAGTGCTAGAGAGCGGACAGACTTTAACTATGGCTACACCTTC	CSARERTDFNYGYTF
TRBV6-1	few	TRBJ1-5	NA	TGTGCCAGCACCCCGACGGGTGGCAATCAGCCCCAGCATTTT	CASTPTGGNQPQHF
TRBV20-1	few	TRBJ2-3	NA	TGCAGTGCTAGAGATGGGGGGCCCACAGATACGCAGTATTTT	CSARDGGPTDTQYF
TRBV5-5	NA	TRBJ1-2	NA	TGTGCCAGCAGCCGGCGGGGGGGCTATGGCTACACCTTC	CASSRRGGYGYTF
TRBV20-1	few	TRBJ1-5	TRBD1	TGCAGTGCTAGAGATTCTGGGACAGCACCAGGGCCCCAGCATTTT	CSARDSGTAPGPQHF
TRBV28	few	TRBJ2-2	NA	TGTGCCAGCGCTCTGGTAGGCACCGGGGAGCTGTTTTTT	CASALVGTGELFF
TRBV5-1	few	TRBJ2-3	NA	TGCGCCAGCAGCTTGATGGGGGCCCCCACAGATACGCAGTATTTT	CASSLMGAPTDTQYF
TRBV5-1	once	TRBJ2-3	NA	TGCGCCAGCAGCTTATCGGCAGGGGTCCTTCGCACAGATACGCAGTATTTT	CASSLSAGVLRTDTQYF
TRBV24-1	NA	TRBJ2-5	TRBD2	TGTGCCACTGTTCGCAGCTTCGGGACTAGCGGCACCCAAGAGACCCAGTACTTC	CATVRSFGTSGTQETQYF
TRBV30	NA	TRBJ2-1	NA	TGTGCCTGCCCGTACGGACGGAATCGTCACAATGAGCAGTTCTTC	CACPYGRNRHNEQFF
TRBV7-9	NA	TRBJ2-3	TRBD1	TGTGCCAGCAGCTTAGCCCTCGACAGGGACAAAGATACGCAGTATTTT	CASSLALDRDKDTQYF
TRBV19	NA	TRBJ1-1	NA	TGTGCCAGTAGTATAAATCGGGAGCTGAACACTGAAGCTTTCTTT	CASSINRELNTEAFF
TRBV20-1	NA	TRBJ1-5	NA	TGCAGTGCTAGAGATGGTAATCAGCCCCAGCATTTT	CSARDGNQPQHF
TRBV30	NA	TRBJ2-3	NA	TGTGCCTGGAGTGCCCGAGGGGCTTTTTATACGCAGTATTTT	CAWSARGAFYTQYF
TRBV7-2	NA	TRBJ1-2	NA	TGTGCCGGCAGCCCGGTCGGGGGACCATATGGCTACACCTTC	CAGSPVGGPYGYTF
TRBV7-2	few	TRBJ2-1	NA	TGTGCCAGCAGCTTATCCCTGGGCATGGGCGGGTCAGATGAGCAGTTCTTC	CASSLSLGMGGSDEQFF
TRBV15	few	TRBJ2-6	NA	TGTGCCACCAGCAGGCCACAGGGCGCTGGGGCCAACGTCCTGACTTTC	CATSRPQGAGANVLTF
TRBV7-9	NA	TRBJ2-2	NA	TGTGCCAGCAGTCAAAGGAGGGTTCTAGGCGGGGAGCTGTTTTTT	CASSQRRVLGGELFF
TRBV7-2	NA	TRBJ1-4	NA	TGTGCCAGCAGCTTAGCGCTGGGTATGGGCACTAATGAAAAACTGTTTTTT	CASSLALGMGTNEKLFF
TRBV19	few	TRBJ1-2	TRBD1	TGTGCCAGTACCGGTATAGGACAGGCTAACTATGGCTACACCTTC	CASTGIGQANYGYTF
TRBV7-2	NA	TRBJ1-2	TRBD1	TGTGCCAGCAGCTTACAGGGGGCGCGAGGCTACACCTTC	CASSLQGARGYTF
TRBV11-3	few	TRBJ2-2	NA	TGTGCCAGCAGCTTAGGTACAGGCCTACGTGACACCGGGGAGCTGTTTTTT	CASSLGTGLRDTGELFF
TRBV7-2	NA	TRBJ1-1	NA	TGTGCCAGCAGGGAACAGGGTTGGACTGAAGCTTTCTTT	CASREQGWTEAFF
TRBV4-1	NA	TRBJ2-7	TRBD2	TGCGCCAGCAGCCACCAAACTAGCGGGGGACTCTCCTACGAGCAGTACTTC	CASSHQTSGGLSYEQYF
TRBV27	few	TRBJ1-1	TRBD1	TGTGCCAGCATCCGCTCAGGGGGAAGGGAAGCTTTCTTT	CASIRSGGREAFF
TRBV11-3	NA	TRBJ1-1	NA	TGTGCCAGCAGCTTAGGGAGGGGGGCTGAAGCTTTCTTT	CASSLGRGAEAFF
TRBV7-9	few	TRBJ2-3	NA	TGTGCCAGCAGCTTCATCTCCGTCTCAGATACGCAGTATTTT	CASSFISVSDTQYF